One and the same sample provided the 10 T cell receptor beta chains below, sequenced in a study of cytotoxic CD8 clonotypes in ibrutinib-treated CLL. Sequencing used immunoSEQ multiplex PCR; TCRdb keeps in-frame clones, though not all of them. The profile covers roughly 250,000 clones, with around three quarters appearing a single time and 15% to 19% taken by the ten largest. The sample here was PBMCs, taken after 24 months of ibrutinib treatment. Receptor source: a human donor with chronic lymphocytic leukemia.

The rearrangement uses TRBV6-5 and TRBJ1-3; D is undetermined. This CDR3 comprises 13 residues. V was shortened by 6 bases and J by 0 bases, with 6 bases between the two germline ends. The germline gives CDR1 MNHEY, CDR2 SVGAGI. The CDR3 coding sequence is TGTGCCAGCAGCCCACGCTCTGGAAACACCATATATTTT. Translation: CASSPRSGNTIYF.

V and J are TRBV30 and TRBJ2-7; TRBD2 is a possible D gene (7 bases). CDR3 length: 13 amino acids. Looked up from germline, CDR1 is GTSNPN and CDR2 is SVGIG (reference sequence). V was trimmed by 5 bases and J by 7 bases, leaving 18 bases between them. In DNA form, the CDR3 reads TGTGCCTGGGGGAGGGACAATAGGAAGGAGCAGTACTTC. Translating it yields CAWGRDNRKEQYF.

This clone was found once. V and J are TRBV9 and TRBJ1-2, with 9 bases matching TRBD1. J gave up 4 bases and V 3 bases, and 10 bases lay outside the gene matches. Germline V gene data show CDR1 as SGDLS and CDR2 as YYNGEE. This CDR3 is 16 amino acids long. The CDR3 loop reads CASSAQEGQGGYGYTF. CDR3 DNA sequence: TGTGCCAGCAGCGCTCAAGAGGGACAGGGAGGCTATGGCTACACCTTC.

This chain connects TRBV9 to TRBJ2-1; 7 nucleotides align to TRBD2. The CDR3 is 16 amino acids. Germline trimming cut 3 bases from V and 3 bases from J; bases unmatched to any gene: 9. Germline lookup yields CDR1 SGDLS and CDR2 YYNGEE. The chain's CDR3 is CASSDPRRTSYNEQFF. The CDR3 region has the DNA TGTGCCAGCAGCGACCCGCGTAGGACTAGCTACAATGAGCAGTTCTTC.

The chain combines TRBV5-4 with TRBJ2-7; 7 positions match TRBD2. This CDR3 is 16 amino acids long. Germline assignment: CDR1 SGHNT and CDR2 YYREEE (reference sequence). J lost 2 bases, V lost 2 bases, and 10 bases had no gene match. The CDR3 loop is CASSFNREVAPYEQYF. The CDR3 DNA is TGTGCCAGCAGCTTTAATCGGGAGGTTGCCCCCTACGAGCAGTACTTC.

V and J are TRBV18 and TRBJ2-5; the D gene is possibly TRBD2 (5 bases). The CDR3 has 16 residues. Germline CDR1 is KGHSH and CDR2 is LQKENI. V dropped 1 base and J dropped 2 bases, with 14 bases sitting between them. The DNA of the CDR3 is TGTGCCAGCTCACCACGAAACCAAGACTATCAAGAGACCCAGTACTTC. Translating gives CASSPRNQDYQETQYF.

The chain couples TRBV7-9 to TRBJ1-1; no firm D call. Looked up from germline, CDR1 is SEHNR and CDR2 is FQNEAQ (reference sequence). The CDR3 sequence is 13 residues long. The ends were cut back, 2 bases at V and 4 bases at J, with 8 bases in the middle. This CDR3 reads CASSLLEGTEAFF. In DNA form, the CDR3 reads TGTGCCAGCAGCTTACTAGAGGGCACTGAAGCTTTCTTT.

This clone appeared a single time. The genes are TRBV5-1 and TRBJ2-2; 9 bases agree with TRBD2. The CDR3 loop spans 16 amino acids. V was clipped by 3 bases and J by 1 base; unmatched bases: 4. The germline V gene has CDR1 SGHRS and CDR2 YFSETQ. The CDR3 DNA is TGCGCCAGCAGCTCACAAGCGGGAGGGAACACCGGGGAGCTGTTTTTT. Protein: CASSSQAGGNTGELFF.

This clone was found a few times. The same CDR3 can be traced to other DNA sequences in this sample. This chain connects TRBV10-3 to TRBJ1-3, with 10 bases lining up with TRBD1. V shed 5 bases and J 2 bases; nucleotides not matched to a gene: 3. Looked up from germline, CDR1 is ENHRY and CDR2 is SYGVKD. The length of the CDR3 is 15 residues. CDR3 in DNA: TGTGCCATCAGTCGACAGGGGGCGGCTGGAAACACCATATATTTT. This encodes CAISRQGAAGNTIYF.

The chain has TRBV13 and TRBJ2-7; weak D call: TRBD2 (5 bases). Looked up from germline, CDR1 is PRHDT and CDR2 is FYEKMQ (reference sequence). The CDR3 has 14 residues. With 0 bases removed from V and 4 bases from J, the gap between germline ends came to 10 bases. The CDR3 nucleotides read TGTGCCAGCAGCTTAGGAGGGAGTCGTTACGAGCAGTACTTC. Translation: CASSLGGSRYEQYF. Full variable domain (rest looked up from reference TRBV13 and TRBJ2-7): AAGVIQSPRHLIKEKRETATLKCYPIPRHDTVYWYQQGPGQDPQFLISFYEKMQSDKGSIPDRFSAQQFSDYHSELNMSSLELGDSALYFCASSLGGSRYEQYFGPGTRLTVT.